The 25 T cell receptor beta chains presented below share a single source sample, sequenced in a study of beta chain features in type 1 diabetes. Study-level points and caveats: Among all four CD4+ subsets, Type 1 diabetes patients had TCRB CDR3s that were moderately but significantly shorter.

What was sequenced were expressed TCRB transcripts, since all of the isolated RNA had been reverse transcribed. Sequencing used immunoSEQ multiplex PCR; TCRdb keeps in-frame clones, though not all of them. This sample yields around 70,000 clones, of which about 48% are seen a single time; roughly 0.7% belongs to the top ten. These receptors' targets are unknown. The specimen was central memory CD4+ T cells from blood. These receptors originate from a man aged 30 to 39 with type 1 diabetes.

This chain joins TRBV4-1 and TRBJ1-4; the D gene is possibly TRBD1 (6 bases). CDR1 and CDR2 (germline): MGHRA, YSYEKL. The CDR3 is 16 amino acids. Trimming removed 0 bases at V and 3 bases at J, with 11 bases between. The CDR3 nucleotides are TGCGCCAGCAGCCAAGATCCAGGGGCGGCTAATGAAAAACTGTTTTTT. Translated, it gives CASSQDPGAANEKLFF.

The CDR3 sequence is CATSSRDRGTDTQYF. The DNA for the CDR3 is TGTGCCACCAGCAGCCGGGACAGGGGCACAGATACGCAGTATTTT. The genes are TRBV15 and TRBJ2-3; TRBD1 aligns across 9 bases. V was clipped by 3 bases and J by 1 base; unmatched bases: 2. Germline V gene sequence: CDR1 LNHNV, CDR2 YYDKDF (reference sequence). The CDR3 covers 15 residues.

This clone has more than one count but fewer than ten. The chain recombines TRBV10-3 with TRBJ2-5; TRBD1 agrees at 7 bases. The CDR3 sequence is 16 residues long. Germline V lookup: CDR1 ENHRY, CDR2 SYGVKD. Trimming at V came to 3 bases and at J to 1 base, leaving 8 bases not matched to a gene. The CDR3 here is CAISDPGTDPQETQYF. The DNA for the CDR3 is TGTGCCATCAGTGACCCCGGGACAGATCCCCAAGAGACCCAGTACTTC.

The rearrangement joins TRBV28 to TRBJ1-1; D is uncertain. The V end was cut by 6 bases, the J end by 1 base, with 12 bases between. Germline-derived CDR1 and CDR2 are MDHEN and SYDVKM. The CDR3 runs 14 residues. CDR3: CASSPGFPNTEAFF. The CDR3 DNA is TGTGCCAGCAGCCCAGGATTCCCGAACACTGAAGCTTTCTTT.

This clone has only a few counts. The chain couples TRBV5-1 to TRBJ2-3; unclear D gene. V gave up 0 bases and J gave up 0 bases, with 5 bases separating them. CDR3 size: 14 residues. The V gene's germline CDR1 is SGHRS and CDR2 YFSETQ. The CDR3 DNA reads TGCGCCAGCAGCTTGGGGCAGAGCACAGATACGCAGTATTTT. It specifies CASSLGQSTDTQYF.

The CDR3 bases are TGTGCCAGCAGCAAAAGGGACAGGGGAGGAGAGACCCAGTACTTC. This codes for CASSKRDRGGETQYF. The chain couples TRBV7-8 to TRBJ2-5; 10 nucleotides agree with TRBD1. The CDR3 is made up of 15 amino acids. The germline CDR1 and CDR2 sequences are SGHVS and FQNEAQ. The V gene end was trimmed by 5 bases and the J gene end by 4 bases; junction bases not matched to a gene: 7.

The chain's CDR3 is CASSFNRVAETQYF. DNA for the CDR3: TGTGCCAGCAGTTTTAACAGGGTGGCCGAGACCCAGTACTTC. This chain links TRBV27 with TRBJ2-5; D is possibly TRBD1 (6 bases). V lost 3 bases, J lost 5 bases, and 13 bases lay in between. The germline gives CDR1 MNHEY, CDR2 SMNVEV (reference sequence). The CDR3 length is 14 residues.

This clone has just a few counts. J is TRBJ2-7 and V is TRBV19; D is possibly TRBD2 (6 bases). The CDR3 has 14 residues. V was cut by 3 bases and J by 6 bases, with 15 bases left in between. From germline, CDR1 is LNHDA and CDR2 SQIVND (reference sequence). CDR3: CASSISLASGEQYF. For the CDR3, the DNA is TGTGCCAGTAGTATCAGCCTAGCGTCGGGCGAGCAGTACTTC.

The V call is TRBV11-2, the J call TRBJ2-3; D may be TRBD2 (7 bases). The ends were cut back, 5 bases at V and 3 bases at J, with 15 bases in the middle. Looked up from germline, CDR1 is SGHAT and CDR2 is FQNNGV. The CDR3 has 15 amino acids. Here the CDR3 DNA reads TGTGCCAGCAGCGGGGGGGGGCGGCTAACAGATACGCAGTATTTT. It codes for CASSGGGRLTDTQYF. Using reference TRBV11-2 and TRBJ2-3 for the parts outside the CDR3, the full variable domain is EAGVAQSPRYKIIEKRQSVAFWCNPISGHATLYWYQQILGQGPKLLIQFQNNGVVDDSQLPKDRFSAERLKGVDSTLKIQPAKLEDSAVYLCASSGGGRLTDTQYFGPGTRLTVL.

The CDR3 loop is CASSLTAGNEKLFF. The CDR3 nucleotides are TGTGCCAGCAGCTTAACGGCCGGGAATGAAAAACTGTTTTTT. The chain links TRBV7-2 to TRBJ1-4; D uncertain. Per the germline V gene, CDR1 is SGHTA and CDR2 is FQGNSA. The length of the CDR3 is 14 residues. V was trimmed by 2 bases and J by 5 bases, leaving 9 bases between them.

The rearrangement joins TRBV29-1 to TRBJ1-4, with D tentatively TRBD1 (5 bases). V was clipped by 3 bases and J by 8 bases, with 13 bases between them. Germline V CDR1 and CDR2: SQVTM, ANQGSEA. The CDR3 sequence is 13 residues long. Here the CDR3 DNA reads TGCAGCGTTGACTCGGAGGGGCGGGAAAAACTGTTTTTT. Its translation: CSVDSEGREKLFF.

This clone has more than one count but fewer than ten. This chain links TRBV11-2 with TRBJ2-2; D gene unclear. Between the trimmed V and J ends, which lost 5 bases and 3 bases, there was a span of 10 bases. CDR1 is SGHAT, CDR2 FQNNGV, per germline. The CDR3 is 14 residues long. CDR3 coding DNA: TGTGCCAGCAGCGCCAGTCGGGACACCGGGGAGCTGTTTTTT. Amino acid sequence: CASSASRDTGELFF.

In its sample, this clone was seen a few times. The V gene is TRBV15, the J gene TRBJ1-5; D is unclear. Trimming stripped 0 bases from V and 4 bases from J, with 10 bases between. CDR1 is LNHNV and CDR2 is YYDKDF in the germline V gene (reference sequence). The CDR3 runs to 15 residues. CDR3: CATSRDGSGNQPQHF. CDR3 in DNA: TGTGCCACCAGCAGAGATGGGTCCGGGAATCAGCCCCAGCATTTT.

The chain carries TRBV6-1 and TRBJ1-5; 7 bases are a match to TRBD1. Trimming took 7 bases from V and 5 from J; bases not matched to a gene: 5. The CDR3 totals 13 residues. In germline, CDR1 is MNHNS, CDR2 SASEGT. CDR3 DNA: TGTGCCAGCACGGAACAGGGGTATCAGCCCCAGCATTTT. Its protein product is CASTEQGYQPQHF.

V usage is TRBV5-1 and J usage is TRBJ2-1; 9 bases match TRBD2. The length of the CDR3 is 19 residues. The junction had 10 bases not matched to a gene; V was cut back by 0 bases and J by 0 bases. Germline V gene data show CDR1 as SGHRS and CDR2 as YFSETQ. CDR3 amino acids: CASSLAASGAFRSYNEQFF. In DNA form, the CDR3 reads TGCGCCAGCAGCTTGGCGGCTAGCGGGGCTTTCCGCTCCTACAATGAGCAGTTCTTC.

This chain uses TRBV5-4 with TRBJ2-7, with 10 bases fitting TRBD2. The V gene end was trimmed by 0 bases and the J gene end by 2 bases; junction bases not matched to a gene: 5. Per the germline V gene, CDR1 is SGHNT and CDR2 is YYREEE (reference sequence). The CDR3 contains 16 residues. CDR3 loop: CASSLEPSGGPYEQYF. The CDR3 coding sequence is TGTGCCAGCAGCTTGGAACCTAGCGGGGGCCCCTACGAGCAGTACTTC.

This clone was seen just once. The chain combines TRBV19 with TRBJ2-5, with TRBD2 identical over 11 bases. Germline CDR1 LNHDA, CDR2 SQIVND (reference sequence). Trimming took 3 bases from V and 4 from J; bases not matched to a gene: 7. This CDR3 is built from 16 residues. CDR3 amino acids: CASSMDASGGLETQYF. The CDR3 DNA sequence: TGTGCCAGTAGTATGGATGCTAGCGGGGGGCTAGAGACCCAGTACTTC.

V and J are TRBV9 and TRBJ2-3; TRBD2 agrees at 7 bases. V dropped 0 bases and J dropped 0; count of bases not matched to a gene: 4. CDR3 length: 16 residues. Germline values: CDR1 SGDLS, CDR2 YYNGEE. CDR3 DNA: TGTGCCAGCAGCGTAGGGGCTAGCGGAAGCACAGATACGCAGTATTTT. Its translation is CASSVGASGSTDTQYF.

This clone was observed a handful of times. This chain links TRBV7-2 with TRBJ2-7; D perhaps matches TRBD2 (6 bases). Germline V lookup: CDR1 SGHTA, CDR2 FQGNSA. The CDR3 sequence is 14 residues long. Trimming took off 0 bases at V and 5 bases at J, with 11 bases between the two ends. The DNA for the CDR3 is TGTGCCAGCAGCTTAGCGGGAGGAAGGGACGAGCAGTACTTC. It yields the protein CASSLAGGRDEQYF.

The rearrangement joins TRBV7-9 to TRBJ2-5; TRBD2 matches at 11 bases. In germline, CDR1 is SEHNR, CDR2 FQNEAQ (reference sequence). The CDR3 has 19 amino acids. The J segment lost 0 bases and the V segment lost 1 base, leaving 10 bases of the junction unmatched. CDR3 amino acids: CASSLGSSSGGPYQETQYF. CDR3 in DNA: TGTGCCAGCAGCTTAGGTTCCTCTAGCGGGGGGCCATACCAAGAGACCCAGTACTTC.

This clone was detected only a few times. This chain uses TRBV5-5 with TRBJ2-7; 10 bases align to TRBD1. The CDR3 has 13 amino acids. In germline, CDR1 is SGHKS, CDR2 YYEKEE (reference sequence). Trimming cost V 6 bases and J 4 bases; bases outside gene matches: 4. For the CDR3, the DNA is TGTGCCAGCACCCCGGGACAGGGGTACGAGCAGTACTTC. Translation gives CASTPGQGYEQYF.

This clone was counted a few times. This chain connects TRBV7-9 to TRBJ2-3, with D possibly matching TRBD1 (6 bases). Germline V gives CDR1 SEHNR, CDR2 FQNEAQ (reference sequence). This CDR3 region has 16 residues. The germline V and J ends were trimmed by 4 bases and 1 base, with 15 bases remaining between them. The CDR3 sequence: CASSSLDSSRTDTQYF. In DNA form, the CDR3 reads TGTGCCAGCAGCTCCTTGGACAGCTCCCGCACAGATACGCAGTATTTT.

The chain combines TRBV11-1 with TRBJ2-2, with D unresolved. V was clipped by 5 bases and J by 2 bases, with 9 bases between them. From germline, CDR1 is SGHAT and CDR2 FQDESV (reference sequence). The CDR3 is made up of 14 amino acids. In DNA form, the CDR3 reads TGTGCCAGCAGCCCAAGTAGAAACACCGGGGAGCTGTTTTTT. It specifies CASSPSRNTGELFF.

The V and J genes are TRBV19 and TRBJ1-1; 8 bases match TRBD1. V gave up 4 bases and J gave up 1 base; unmatched junction bases: 2. The CDR3 covers 14 residues. Germline values: CDR1 LNHDA, CDR2 SQIVND (reference sequence). In nucleotides, the CDR3 is TGTGCCAGTAGTAGGGGACAGGCGAACACTGAAGCTTTCTTT. Amino acids: CASSRGQANTEAFF.

A note on this clone: The same CDR3 can be traced to other DNA sequences in this sample. The V and J genes are TRBV18 and TRBJ2-3; D gene uncertain. Trimming left V 3 bases short and J 3 bases short, with 4 bases between. This CDR3 contains 12 residues. Germline V lookup: CDR1 KGHSH, CDR2 LQKENI. The CDR3 DNA is TGTGCCAGCTCACCTTCAACAGATACGCAGTATTTT. It translates to CASSPSTDTQYF.